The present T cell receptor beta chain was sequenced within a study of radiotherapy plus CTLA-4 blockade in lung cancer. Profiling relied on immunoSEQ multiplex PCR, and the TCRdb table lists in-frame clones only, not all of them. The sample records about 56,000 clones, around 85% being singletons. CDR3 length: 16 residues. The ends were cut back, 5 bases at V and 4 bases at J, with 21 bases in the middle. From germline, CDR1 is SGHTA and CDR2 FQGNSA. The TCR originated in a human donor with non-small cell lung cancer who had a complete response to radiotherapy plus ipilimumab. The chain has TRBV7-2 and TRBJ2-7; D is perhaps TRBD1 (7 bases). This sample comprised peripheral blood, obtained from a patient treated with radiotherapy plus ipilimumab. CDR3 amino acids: CASSPQGGVAKYEQYF. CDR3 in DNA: TGTGCCAGCAGCCCCCAGGGGGGAGTGGCTAAATACGAGCAGTACTTC.